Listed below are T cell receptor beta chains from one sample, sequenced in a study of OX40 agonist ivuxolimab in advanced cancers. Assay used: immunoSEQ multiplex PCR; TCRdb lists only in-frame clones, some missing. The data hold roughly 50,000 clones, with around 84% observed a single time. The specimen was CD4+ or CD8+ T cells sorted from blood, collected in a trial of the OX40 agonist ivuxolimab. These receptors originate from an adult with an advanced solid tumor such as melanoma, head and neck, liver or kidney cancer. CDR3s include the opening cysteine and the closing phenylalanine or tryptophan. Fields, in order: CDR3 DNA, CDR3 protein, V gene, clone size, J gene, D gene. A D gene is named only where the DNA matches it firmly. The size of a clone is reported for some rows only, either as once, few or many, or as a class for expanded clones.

CDR3 DNA: TGCGCCAGCAGTGACCCGTTCTACGAGCAGTACTTC; CDR3 protein: CASSDPFYEQYF; V gene: TRBV10-1; clone size: NA; J gene: TRBJ2-7; D gene: NA
CDR3 DNA: TGCAGCGCTGGGACAGCTGATGGCTACACCTTC; CDR3 protein: CSAGTADGYTF; V gene: TRBV29-1; clone size: NA; J gene: TRBJ1-2; D gene: TRBD1
CDR3 DNA: TGTGCCAGCAGCCAAGATCTTAGCCAATCCTACGAGCAGTACTTC; CDR3 protein: CASSQDLSQSYEQYF; V gene: TRBV4-2; clone size: NA; J gene: TRBJ2-7; D gene: NA
CDR3 DNA: TGTGCCAGCAGCTTAACCGGCGGGGAGCTGTTTTTT; CDR3 protein: CASSLTGGELFF; V gene: TRBV11-3; clone size: NA; J gene: TRBJ2-2; D gene: NA
CDR3 DNA: TGTGCCAGCAGCTCCCTCCCAGCGGGGGACTACGAGCAGTACTTC; CDR3 protein: CASSSLPAGDYEQYF; V gene: TRBV7-9; clone size: NA; J gene: TRBJ2-7; D gene: TRBD2
CDR3 DNA: TGTGCCAGCAGCTTAGATAGGGGGCGCGGCTACACCTTC; CDR3 protein: CASSLDRGRGYTF; V gene: TRBV7-2; clone size: NA; J gene: TRBJ1-2; D gene: TRBD1
CDR3 DNA: TGTGCCAGCAGACTAGCGGTCACAGATACGCAGTATTTT; CDR3 protein: CASRLAVTDTQYF; V gene: TRBV6-5; clone size: NA; J gene: TRBJ2-3; D gene: TRBD2
CDR3 DNA: TGTGCCAGCATGAACCGAAACGACTACGAGCAGTACTTC; CDR3 protein: CASMNRNDYEQYF; V gene: TRBV6-5; clone size: NA; J gene: TRBJ2-7; D gene: NA
CDR3 DNA: TGTGCCAGCAGCTTTGCGAGCGGGCCTGATGAGCAGTTCTTC; CDR3 protein: CASSFASGPDEQFF; V gene: TRBV11-3; clone size: NA; J gene: TRBJ2-1; D gene: NA
CDR3 DNA: TGCGCCAGCAGCCCCACTGGGGGAGCAAGGTTCGGGGAGCTGTTTTTT; CDR3 protein: CASSPTGGARFGELFF; V gene: TRBV4-3; clone size: NA; J gene: TRBJ2-2; D gene: NA
CDR3 DNA: TGTGCCAGCAGCTCCGGACTAGCGGGAGGAACGCACACCGGGGAGCTGTTTTTT; CDR3 protein: CASSSGLAGGTHTGELFF; V gene: TRBV5-6; clone size: NA; J gene: TRBJ2-2; D gene: TRBD2
CDR3 DNA: TGCAGCGTTGGGACTAATACCTACGAGCAGTACTTC; CDR3 protein: CSVGTNTYEQYF; V gene: TRBV29-1; clone size: NA; J gene: TRBJ2-7; D gene: NA
CDR3 DNA: TGTGCCAGCAGTGGAGGGGCGGCCTCCTACAATGAGCAGTTCTTC; CDR3 protein: CASSGGAASYNEQFF; V gene: TRBV2; clone size: NA; J gene: TRBJ2-1; D gene: NA
CDR3 DNA: TGTGCCAGCAGCAAGCGACAGAACACTGAAGCTTTCTTT; CDR3 protein: CASSKRQNTEAFF; V gene: TRBV21-1; clone size: few; J gene: TRBJ1-1; D gene: NA
CDR3 DNA: TGTGCCAGCAGCCAAGGGGCTGGACAGGGCCAGACCCAGTACTTC; CDR3 protein: CASSQGAGQGQTQYF; V gene: TRBV14; clone size: NA; J gene: TRBJ2-5; D gene: TRBD1
CDR3 DNA: TGTGCCAGCAGCTTGACCGAAGAGACCCAGTACTTC; CDR3 protein: CASSLTEETQYF; V gene: TRBV11-1; clone size: NA; J gene: TRBJ2-5; D gene: NA
CDR3 DNA: TGCAGCGTGGGGGACAGAGCGGGGGCCTACGAGCAGTACTTC; CDR3 protein: CSVGDRAGAYEQYF; V gene: TRBV29-1; clone size: NA; J gene: TRBJ2-7; D gene: NA
CDR3 DNA: TGTGCCAGCACCGCAACCCAAGAGACCCAGTACTTC; CDR3 protein: CASTATQETQYF; V gene: TRBV2; clone size: NA; J gene: TRBJ2-5; D gene: NA
CDR3 DNA: TGTGCCAGCAGTCAAGACAGGGGGCTGTCCTACGAGCAGTACTTC; CDR3 protein: CASSQDRGLSYEQYF; V gene: TRBV11-1; clone size: NA; J gene: TRBJ2-7; D gene: TRBD1
CDR3 DNA: TGCGCCAGCAGACTACGAAGGGGGTCCGAAATCGAGACCCAGTACTTC; CDR3 protein: CASRLRRGSEIETQYF; V gene: TRBV23-1; clone size: NA; J gene: TRBJ2-5; D gene: NA
CDR3 DNA: TGTGCCAGCAGCTCCGGGTTACGGAACGAGCAGTACTTC; CDR3 protein: CASSSGLRNEQYF; V gene: TRBV5-5; clone size: NA; J gene: TRBJ2-7; D gene: NA
CDR3 DNA: TGTGCCAGCAGCTTCAACCCGGGGCTCCAAGGAAGCCCCTACGAGCAGTACTTC; CDR3 protein: CASSFNPGLQGSPYEQYF; V gene: TRBV11-2; clone size: NA; J gene: TRBJ2-7; D gene: NA
CDR3 DNA: TGTGCCAGCAGCTTAAGGGATAACTATGGCTACACCTTC; CDR3 protein: CASSLRDNYGYTF; V gene: TRBV7-2; clone size: NA; J gene: TRBJ1-2; D gene: NA
CDR3 DNA: TGCGCCAGCAGCCAAGAACGGAGCAGGGGATTGCACTCTGGCTACACCTTC; CDR3 protein: CASSQERSRGLHSGYTF; V gene: TRBV4-3; clone size: NA; J gene: TRBJ1-2; D gene: NA
CDR3 DNA: TGTGCCAGCAGTTTATACCCGGGACACCTAGAAAAACTGTTTTTT; CDR3 protein: CASSLYPGHLEKLFF; V gene: TRBV6-5; clone size: NA; J gene: TRBJ1-4; D gene: NA
CDR3 DNA: TGTGCCAGCAGTTTTTTTGGGTATAATTCACCCCTCCACTTT; CDR3 protein: CASSFFGYNSPLHF; V gene: TRBV28; clone size: NA; J gene: TRBJ1-6; D gene: NA
CDR3 DNA: TGTGCCAGCAGCAATACAGGGGGCCAAGAGACCCAGTACTTC; CDR3 protein: CASSNTGGQETQYF; V gene: TRBV11-3; clone size: once; J gene: TRBJ2-5; D gene: TRBD1
CDR3 DNA: TGTGCCAGCAGCTTAGGGCCTTCCAAATACAATGAGCAGTTCTTC; CDR3 protein: CASSLGPSKYNEQFF; V gene: TRBV7-6; clone size: NA; J gene: TRBJ2-1; D gene: NA
CDR3 DNA: TGTGCCAGCAGTTTATCTTGGCTAGCGGGAGTATACGAGCAGTACTTC; CDR3 protein: CASSLSWLAGVYEQYF; V gene: TRBV27; clone size: NA; J gene: TRBJ2-7; D gene: TRBD2
CDR3 DNA: TGTGCCTGGGGCCGGGATTCAAGGTGGCAAGAGACCCAGTACTTC; CDR3 protein: CAWGRDSRWQETQYF; V gene: TRBV30; clone size: NA; J gene: TRBJ2-5; D gene: NA
CDR3 DNA: TGTGCCAGCAGCAAAGGTCAGATTTCAGCCAAAAACATTCAGTACTTC; CDR3 protein: CASSKGQISAKNIQYF; V gene: TRBV21-1; clone size: few; J gene: TRBJ2-4; D gene: NA